One sample yielded the 22 T cell receptor beta chains listed below, sequenced in a study of human T cells and chemical hapten exposure. A single record per CDR3 protein comes from TCRdb applying MiXCR to the RACE reads. This sample has about 110,000 distinct CDR3 sequences, with 9.2% found just once. Time point meaning: patch test 2, 6 weeks after DPC sensitization. Sample treatment: therapeutic diphenylcyclopropenone sensitization with weekly scalp DPC. Sequencing used whole blood, obtained in connection with sensitization to the hapten diphenylcyclopropenone (DPC). The receptors shown here come from a middle-aged woman with alopecia areata. Some clones in this sample may be carry-over from other donors' samples.

This clonotype was counted ten times or more. The chain recombines TRBV12-3 or TRBV12-4 with TRBJ2-7; tentatively, D is TRBD2 (5 bases). V was cut by 4 bases and J by 2 bases, with 18 bases left in between. The CDR3 runs to 16 residues. In DNA, the CDR3 is TGTGCCAGCAGTTCCCAACCGGGATCTATAGCCTACGAGCAGTACTTC. Translation gives CASSSQPGSIAYEQYF.

This clonotype was recorded many times. The chain recombines TRBV5-1 with TRBJ2-7; 7 bases agree with TRBD2. There are 15 residues in the CDR3. Germline V gene lookup returns CDR1 SGHRS and CDR2 YFSETQ. V gave up 4 bases and J gave up 1 base; unmatched junction bases: 8. The CDR3 sequence: CASSPWTSASYEQYF. The CDR3 coding sequence is TGCGCCAGCAGCCCTTGGACTAGTGCATCCTACGAGCAGTACTTC.

In this sample, this clonotype turned up a few times. The V and J genes are TRBV7-2 and TRBJ2-3; 8 bases agree with TRBD2. V gave up 0 bases and J gave up 3 bases; unmatched junction bases: 8. From germline, CDR1 is SGHTA and CDR2 FQGNSA. The CDR3 is 17 residues long. CDR3 nucleotides: TGTGCCAGCAGCTTAGCCACGACTAGCGTTGGGACAGATACGCAGTATTTT. Protein sequence: CASSLATTSVGTDTQYF. The full variable domain, its missing parts supplied by reference TRBV7-2 and TRBJ2-3, is GAGVSQSPSNKVTEKGKDVELRCDPISGHTALYWYRQSLGQGLEFLIYFQGNSAPDKSGLPSDRFSAERTGGSVSTLTIQRTQQEDSAVYLCASSLATTSVGTDTQYFGPGTRLTVL.

Of note for this clonotype: A much larger clone differs from this one at a single base, so this may be a read error. V gene TRBV7-2 combines with J gene TRBJ2-5; the D is unclear. Trimming shortened V by 5 bases and J by 3 bases, and 13 bases separated the two germline ends. This CDR3 contains 14 residues. Germline V gives CDR1 SGHTA, CDR2 FQGNSA. CDR3 residues: CASSIVIAKETQYF. In nucleotides, the CDR3 is TGTGCCAGCAGCATAGTGATAGCCAAAGAGACCCAGTACTTC.

The rearrangement uses TRBV6-5 and TRBJ2-7, with a tentative D call TRBD1 (6 bases). Germline values: CDR1 MNHEY, CDR2 SVGAGI. The CDR3 is 13 amino acids. The germline V and J ends were trimmed by 4 bases and 2 bases, with 9 bases remaining between them. The CDR3 here is CASSWTETYEQYF. In DNA, the CDR3 is TGTGCCAGCAGTTGGACAGAAACCTACGAGCAGTACTTC.

This clonotype came up a few times. The V call is TRBV6-2 or TRBV6-3, the J call TRBJ1-5; weak D call: TRBD1 (6 bases). The germline CDR1 and CDR2 sequences are MNHEY and SVGEGT. This CDR3 is 13 amino acids long. V shed 7 bases and J shed 5 bases, with 12 bases lying between them. For the CDR3, the DNA is TGTGCCAGCAAACGACCAGGGGATCAGCCCCAGCATTTT. This encodes CASKRPGDQPQHF.

This clonotype was detected many times. The rearrangement links TRBV6-5 to TRBJ2-3, with 7 bases that match TRBD1. The length of the CDR3 is 17 residues. Germline values: CDR1 MNHEY, CDR2 SVGAGI. Trimming removed 2 bases from V and 0 bases from J; junction bases left unmatched: 8. CDR3 in DNA: TGTGCCAGCAGTTACGAGACAGGGCTTGCTAGCACAGATACGCAGTATTTT. As protein: CASSYETGLASTDTQYF.

The sample holds many counts of this clonotype. The rearrangement links TRBV5-6 to TRBJ1-2, with TRBD1 as a possible D gene (5 bases). The ends were cut back, 6 bases at V and 5 bases at J, with 20 bases in the middle. This CDR3 contains 15 residues. The germline CDR1 and CDR2 sequences are SGHDT and YYEEEE. CDR3 coding DNA: TGTGCCAGCACCCTGTATGGGGGGAAAACTTATGGCTACACCTTC. It is translated as CASTLYGGKTYGYTF.

At least ten counts were recorded for this clonotype. The chain couples TRBV6-2 or TRBV6-3 to TRBJ2-1; the match to TRBD2 covers 9 bases. V was pared by 1 base and J by 6 bases, with 10 bases of the junction left unmatched. This CDR3 is 17 amino acids long. Germline V gene data show CDR1 as MNHEY and CDR2 as SVGEGT. The CDR3 here is CASSYYPSGAHPNEQFF. The CDR3 DNA follows: TGTGCCAGCAGTTACTACCCTAGCGGGGCACACCCCAATGAGCAGTTCTTC.

This clonotype was observed many times. The chain links TRBV11-2 to TRBJ1-3, with TRBD1 identical over 9 bases. The V gene's germline CDR1 is SGHAT and CDR2 FQNNGV. This CDR3 comprises 16 residues. With 2 bases clipped from V and 7 bases from J, the junction kept 9 bases outside the gene matches. The CDR3 DNA sequence: TGTGCCAGCAGCTTACCCTGGGACAGGGAGATGAACACCATATATTTT. Translating gives CASSLPWDREMNTIYF.

This clonotype occurred many times. The chain combines TRBV4-3 with TRBJ2-1; no reliable D call. The V gene lost 0 bases and the J gene lost 10 bases, with 16 bases spanning the gap. Looked up from germline, CDR1 is LGHNA and CDR2 is YSLEER. This CDR3 comprises 15 residues. This CDR3 is CASSQDQTGPREQFF. The CDR3 coding sequence is TGCGCCAGCAGCCAAGATCAAACTGGCCCTCGGGAGCAGTTCTTC.

This CDR3 is CASSQEASAYYGYTF. In DNA, the CDR3 is TGTGCCAGCAGCCAAGAGGCATCGGCCTACTATGGCTACACCTTC. The gene calls are TRBV4-2 and TRBJ1-2; unclear D gene. The CDR3 totals 15 residues. V lost 0 bases and J lost 3, with 11 bases in between. The V gene's germline CDR1 is LGHNA and CDR2 YNFKEQ.

This clonotype was counted between two and nine times. The V call is TRBV7-3, the J call TRBJ2-4, with TRBD2 matching over 9 bases. Unmatched junction bases numbered 7, after V lost 1 base and J lost 6 bases. The CDR3 totals 16 residues. Germline CDR1 reads SGHTA; CDR2 reads FQGTGA. Here the CDR3 reads CASSLNRLAGPNIQYF. In nucleotides, the CDR3 is TGTGCCAGCAGCTTAAACCGGCTAGCGGGGCCAAACATTCAGTACTTC.

The chain couples TRBV5-5 to TRBJ1-2; D is unresolved. The germline gives CDR1 SGHKS, CDR2 YYEKEE (reference sequence). The ends were cut back, 5 bases at V and 7 bases at J, with 18 bases in the middle. The CDR3 sequence is 14 residues long. CDR3 in amino acids: CASSSVSLAPGYTF. The CDR3, as DNA: TGTGCCAGCAGTTCCGTAAGTCTGGCTCCTGGCTACACCTTC.

This clonotype was recorded at least ten times. The V and J genes are TRBV6-5 and TRBJ2-7; tentatively, D is TRBD1 (6 bases). Germline values: CDR1 MNHEY, CDR2 SVGAGI. The V end was cut by 5 bases, the J end by 2 bases, with 16 bases between. The CDR3 covers 15 residues. The CDR3 region is CASSQNTGTPYEQYF. CDR3 in DNA: TGTGCCAGCAGTCAAAACACCGGGACACCCTACGAGCAGTACTTC.

Only a few counts were recorded for this clonotype. V is TRBV25-1 and J is TRBJ1-1; 7 bases align to TRBD1. CDR3 size: 16 residues. Germline values: CDR1 MGHDK, CDR2 SYGVNS. The trim removed 4 bases at V and 6 bases at J, leaving 14 bases unmatched. The chain's CDR3 is CASSGLTGAGGSEAFF. The CDR3, as DNA: TGTGCCAGCAGTGGCTTAACAGGGGCCGGAGGCTCTGAAGCTTTCTTT.

Regarding this clonotype: One junction end disagrees with the germline gene, perhaps due to a read error. The chain links TRBV9 to TRBJ1-6, with D hard to call. The CDR3 length is 13 residues. Germline assignment: CDR1 SGDLS and CDR2 YYNGEE. In nucleotides, the CDR3 is TGTGCCAGCAGCGTAGACCGCGATTCACCCCTCCATTTT. It codes for CASSVDRDSPLHF.

Worth noting for this clonotype: This may come from a read error, since a much larger clone is one base off. The chain carries TRBV6-2 or TRBV6-3 and TRBJ1-6, with 9 bases lining up with TRBD1. J gave up 8 bases and V 2 bases, and 10 bases lay outside the gene matches. The CDR3 runs to 17 residues. Germline V gives CDR1 MNHEY, CDR2 SVGEGT. In DNA, the CDR3 is TGTGCCAGCAGTTACCCAACTACAGGGGGCAGATATTCACCCCTCCACTTT. This encodes CASSYPTTGGRYSPLHF.

The chain employs TRBV10-2 and TRBJ2-5, with TRBD1 identical over 7 bases. The CDR3 loop spans 17 amino acids. CDR1 is WSHSY, CDR2 SAAADI, per germline. Losses at the gene ends were 1 base for V and 2 bases for J; bases not matched to a gene: 10. CDR3: CASSEFRQGWVQETQYF. CDR3 bases: TGCGCCAGCAGTGAGTTCCGACAGGGCTGGGTACAAGAGACCCAGTACTTC.

The chain uses TRBV5-8 and TRBJ2-7; D remains ambiguous. The CDR3 has 13 amino acids. The germline gives CDR1 SGHTS, CDR2 YDEGEE. V was trimmed by 1 base and J by 3 bases, leaving 8 bases between them. This CDR3 reads CASSLLAVYEQYF. The CDR3, as DNA: TGTGCCAGCAGCTTGCTGGCGGTCTACGAGCAGTACTTC.

This rearrangement joins TRBV18 to TRBJ2-2; no reliable D call. From germline, CDR1 is KGHSH and CDR2 LQKENI. The CDR3 covers 13 residues. The germline V and J ends were trimmed by 2 bases and 4 bases, with 5 bases remaining between them. This chain's CDR3 is CASSPSGTGELFF. The CDR3 nucleotides are TGTGCCAGCTCACCATCGGGCACCGGGGAGCTGTTTTTT.

This clonotype showed up just a few times. J is TRBJ1-1 and V is TRBV11-1; D remains ambiguous. The V end lost 5 bases, the J end lost 2 bases, and 3 bases lay between the germline ends. CDR1 is SGHAT and CDR2 is FQDESV in the germline V gene (reference sequence). CDR3 length: 11 residues. This CDR3 reads CASSRNTEAFF. In DNA, the CDR3 is TGTGCCAGCAGCCGCAACACTGAAGCTTTCTTT.